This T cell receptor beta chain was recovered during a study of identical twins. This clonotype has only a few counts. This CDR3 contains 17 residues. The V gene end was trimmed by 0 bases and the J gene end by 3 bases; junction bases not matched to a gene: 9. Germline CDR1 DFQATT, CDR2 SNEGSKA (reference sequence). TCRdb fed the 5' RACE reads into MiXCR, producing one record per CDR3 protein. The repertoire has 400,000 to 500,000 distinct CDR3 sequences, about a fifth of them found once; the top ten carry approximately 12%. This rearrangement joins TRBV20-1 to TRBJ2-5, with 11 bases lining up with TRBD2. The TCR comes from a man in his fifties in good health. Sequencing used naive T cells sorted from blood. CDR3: CSARDPTSGRGEETQYF. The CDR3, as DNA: TGCAGTGCTAGAGATCCAACTAGCGGGAGAGGTGAAGAGACCCAGTACTTC.